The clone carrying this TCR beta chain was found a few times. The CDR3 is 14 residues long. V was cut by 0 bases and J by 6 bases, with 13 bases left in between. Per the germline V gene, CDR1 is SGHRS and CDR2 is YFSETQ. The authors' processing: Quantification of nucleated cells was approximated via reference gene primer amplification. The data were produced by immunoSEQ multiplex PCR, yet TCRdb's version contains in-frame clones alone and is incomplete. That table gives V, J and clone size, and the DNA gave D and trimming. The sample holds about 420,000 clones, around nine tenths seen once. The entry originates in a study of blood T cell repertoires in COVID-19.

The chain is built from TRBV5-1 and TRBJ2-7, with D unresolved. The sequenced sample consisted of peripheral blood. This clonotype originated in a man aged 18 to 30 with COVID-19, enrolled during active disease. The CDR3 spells CASSLVANSREQYF. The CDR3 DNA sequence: TGCGCCAGCAGCTTGGTTGCGAATAGCCGCGAGCAGTACTTC.